This TCR beta chain was obtained from a study of T cells after yellow fever vaccination. General study findings and limits: The booster response re-showed most primary clones: approximately 95% CD4, around 90% CD8. A minor fraction of clonotypes spanned both CD4 and CD8 compartments. The bulk population could contribute abundant contaminating clonotypes to FACS-sorted repertoires.

V was cut by 5 bases and J by 4 bases, with 12 bases left in between. Per the germline V gene, CDR1 is SGHAT and CDR2 is FQNNGV. The CDR3 consists of 14 residues. TCRdb called the 5' RACE reads again in MiXCR, with one record for every CDR3 protein. The table shows 110,000 to 150,000 distinct CDR3 sequences, with under 8% occurring only once. This clonotype was seen repeatedly, ten times or more. Its antigen remains unknown. The chain couples TRBV11-2 to TRBJ2-1, with D perhaps TRBD2 (6 bases). This clonotype was obtained from a man aged 25 to 40 who received the YFV17D yellow fever vaccine. Sequencing used CD4+ T cells sorted from PBMCs, obtained 10 days after the yellow fever booster vaccination. CDR3 sequence: CASSQLTSYNEQFF. The CDR3 nucleotides read TGTGCCAGCAGCCAGCTGACTAGTTACAATGAGCAGTTCTTC. Full variable domain (missing parts from reference TRBV11-2 and TRBJ2-1): EAGVAQSPRYKIIEKRQSVAFWCNPISGHATLYWYQQILGQGPKLLIQFQNNGVVDDSQLPKDRFSAERLKGVDSTLKIQPAKLEDSAVYLCASSQLTSYNEQFFGPGTRLTVL.